This T cell receptor beta chain was sequenced in a study of blood T cell repertoires in COVID-19. For the study at large: The United States, Italy and Spain were the sources of the acute and convalescent COVID-19 samples. PBMCs, B-cell-depleted T cells, or T cells provided the cDNA or gDNA that made up the material.

The CDR3 sequence is 14 residues long. V was clipped by 5 bases and J by 10 bases; unmatched bases: 7. The germline V gene encodes CDR1 ENHRY and CDR2 SYGVKD. Sequencing used immunoSEQ multiplex PCR; TCRdb keeps in-frame clones, though not all of them. The table shows 200,000 to 250,000 clones, with about 91% occurring only once. This clone was observed a handful of times. The chain joins TRBV10-3 to TRBJ1-5; 11 nucleotides align to TRBD1. The source of this sequence is a middle-aged woman with acute or convalescent COVID-19. The sequenced sample was peripheral blood. This CDR3 reads CAISIRGQGDPQHF. CDR3 in DNA: TGTGCCATCAGTATCCGGGGACAGGGGGACCCCCAGCATTTT.